One and the same sample provided the 14 T cell receptor beta chains below, sequenced in a study of OX40 agonist ivuxolimab in advanced cancers. The method was immunoSEQ multiplex PCR; TCRdb's version includes in-frame clones alone and lacks a portion of them. The data show roughly 15,000 clones, with around three quarters seen just once and more than 25% held by the top ten. The starting material was CD4+ or CD8+ T cells sorted from blood, obtained in a trial of the OX40 agonist ivuxolimab. These receptors were taken from an adult with an advanced solid tumor such as melanoma, head and neck, liver or kidney cancer.

This clone was seen many times. The V and J genes are TRBV19 and TRBJ1-1; maybe TRBD1 (5 bases). The germline V gene encodes CDR1 LNHDA and CDR2 SQIVND (reference sequence). This CDR3 is built from 13 residues. Trimming shortened V by 6 bases and J by 0 bases, and 8 bases separated the two germline ends. The CDR3 spells CASSMTVNTEAFF. For the CDR3, the DNA is TGTGCCAGTAGCATGACAGTGAACACTGAAGCTTTCTTT.

The chain couples TRBV11-2 to TRBJ1-5; D unresolved. This CDR3 region has 12 residues. Germline CDR1 SGHAT, CDR2 FQNNGV. The V end lost 5 bases, the J end lost 7 bases, and 9 bases lay between the germline ends. This CDR3 is CASSLGAQPQHF. The CDR3 region has the DNA TGTGCCAGCAGCCTAGGAGCCCAGCCCCAGCATTTT.

This clone showed up just once. Written as DNA, the CDR3 is TGTGCCAGCAGTCCCGGGCAAGGTGCCTACGAGCAGTACTTC. Translation gives CASSPGQGAYEQYF. This chain uses TRBV6-5 with TRBJ2-7; no clear D. V was trimmed by 5 bases and J by 2 bases, leaving 13 bases between them. The CDR3 has 14 amino acids. Germline V gives CDR1 MNHEY, CDR2 SVGAGI.

The chain combines TRBV2 with TRBJ1-2; no clear D. The V end was cut by 6 bases, the J end by 3 bases, with 11 bases between. The CDR3 is made up of 13 amino acids. Per the germline V gene, CDR1 is SNHLY and CDR2 is FYNNEI. The chain's CDR3 is CASSANQYYGYTF. The CDR3 nucleotides are TGTGCCAGCAGCGCCAATCAGTACTATGGCTACACCTTC. Using reference TRBV2 and TRBJ1-2 for the parts outside the CDR3, the full variable domain is EPEVTQTPSHQVTQMGQEVILRCVPISNHLYFYWYRQILGQKVEFLVSFYNNEISEKSEIFDDQFSVERPDGSNFTLKIRSTKLEDSAMYFCASSANQYYGYTFGSGTRLTVV.

This clone has a handful of counts. The chain links TRBV6-6 to TRBJ2-1, with D maybe TRBD1 (6 bases). Trimming took 11 bases from V and 10 from J, leaving 15 bases between them. The CDR3 has 11 residues. From germline, CDR1 is MNHNY and CDR2 SVGAGI (reference sequence). This CDR3 is CAFGRGEEQFF. The CDR3 DNA reads TGTGCCTTTGGCAGGGGCGAGGAGCAGTTCTTC.

J is TRBJ1-1 and V is TRBV5-6; the match to TRBD1 covers 7 bases. The CDR3 extends over 13 amino acids. The germline V gene has CDR1 SGHDT and CDR2 YYEEEE. V lost 4 bases, J lost 6 bases, and 6 bases stayed unmatched. The CDR3: CASSTSTGSEAFF. The CDR3 bases are TGTGCCAGCAGCACCTCGACAGGGTCTGAAGCTTTCTTT.

The chain's CDR3 is CASTLTRTGVEAFF. CDR3 DNA sequence: TGTGCCAGCACCCTTACAAGAACCGGGGTTGAAGCTTTCTTT. The chain joins TRBV7-2 to TRBJ1-1, with no clear D. From germline, CDR1 is SGHTA and CDR2 FQGNSA. The length of the CDR3 is 14 residues. The ends were cut back, 7 bases at V and 7 bases at J, with 19 bases in the middle.

The V call is TRBV6-6, the J call TRBJ2-3; TRBD2 matches at 8 bases. The CDR3 is 15 amino acids. V was clipped by 6 bases and J by 2 bases; unmatched bases: 7. Germline V gene data show CDR1 as MNHNY and CDR2 as SVGAGI (reference sequence). The CDR3 protein is CASSHGRGDTDTQYF. Here the CDR3 DNA reads TGTGCCAGCAGCCACGGGCGGGGGGACACAGATACGCAGTATTTT.

This clone has more than one count but fewer than ten. The chain employs TRBV9 and TRBJ1-1, with D perhaps matching TRBD1 (5 bases). Germline V CDR1 and CDR2: SGDLS, YYNGEE. The CDR3 contains 16 residues. V gave up 3 bases and J gave up 1 base, with 16 bases separating them. The CDR3 here is CASSEGVRGKNTEAFF. CDR3 sequence (DNA): TGTGCCAGCAGCGAAGGGGTTCGCGGTAAGAACACTGAAGCTTTCTTT.

This clone was recorded once. The V and J genes are TRBV19 and TRBJ2-1, with D unclear. V shed 6 bases and J shed 1 base, with 13 bases lying between them. Germline CDR1 is LNHDA and CDR2 is SQIVND (reference sequence). The CDR3 spans 15 residues. This CDR3 is CASSRATESYNEQFF. In DNA, the CDR3 is TGTGCCAGTAGCCGAGCGACTGAATCCTACAATGAGCAGTTCTTC.

Sample share makes this clone medium-sized. Other DNA sequences of this sample code for an identical CDR3. CDR3: CASSINSNTEAFF. CDR3 sequence (DNA): TGTGCCAGTAGTATAAACAGTAACACTGAAGCTTTCTTT. The chain combines TRBV19 with TRBJ1-1, with D hard to call. This CDR3 is 13 amino acids long. CDR1 is LNHDA, CDR2 SQIVND, per germline (reference sequence). The V end was cut by 2 bases, the J end by 2 bases, with 6 bases between.

The chain combines TRBV12-5 with TRBJ2-5; 11 bases fit TRBD2. CDR3 size: 16 residues. J gave up 5 bases and V 6 bases, and 11 bases lay outside the gene matches. Germline-derived CDR1 and CDR2 are LGHNT and FRNRAP. The CDR3 region has the DNA TGTGCTAGTGGCACGCCGGGACTAGCGGCGTTGGAGACCCAGTACTTC. Its translation: CASGTPGLAALETQYF.

CDR3 residues: CASSQTREGETQYF. DNA of the CDR3: TGTGCCAGCAGCCAAACCCGGGAAGGAGAGACCCAGTACTTC. V is TRBV14 and J is TRBJ2-5; D is perhaps TRBD2 (5 bases). V dropped 2 bases and J dropped 4 bases, with 11 bases sitting between them. The CDR3 covers 14 residues. The V gene's germline CDR1 is SGHDN and CDR2 FVKESK.

This chain connects TRBV6-5 to TRBJ1-2, with D unclear. In germline, CDR1 is MNHEY, CDR2 SVGAGI. The V gene lost 6 bases and the J gene lost 4 bases, with 12 bases spanning the gap. There are 13 residues in the CDR3. Here the CDR3 reads CASRPGGIYGYTF. For the CDR3, the DNA is TGTGCCAGCAGACCGGGAGGGATCTATGGCTACACCTTC.